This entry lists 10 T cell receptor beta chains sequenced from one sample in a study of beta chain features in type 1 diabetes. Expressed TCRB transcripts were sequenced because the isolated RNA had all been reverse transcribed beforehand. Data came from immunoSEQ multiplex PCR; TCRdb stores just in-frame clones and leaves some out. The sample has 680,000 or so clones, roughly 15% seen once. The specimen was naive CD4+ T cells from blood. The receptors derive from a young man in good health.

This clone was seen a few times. CDR3 amino acids: CSAYRETQYF. CDR3 nucleotide sequence: TGCAGTGCCTACAGGGAGACCCAGTACTTC. V usage is TRBV20-1 and J usage is TRBJ2-5, with D possibly matching TRBD1 (5 bases). Germline CDR1 reads DFQATT; CDR2 reads SNEGSKA (reference sequence). V was shortened by 6 bases and J by 5 bases, with 7 bases between the two germline ends. The CDR3 sequence is 10 residues long.

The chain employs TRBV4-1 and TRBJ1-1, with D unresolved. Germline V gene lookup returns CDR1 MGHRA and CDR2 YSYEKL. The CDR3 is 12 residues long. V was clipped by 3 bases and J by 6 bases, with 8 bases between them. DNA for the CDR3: TGCGCCAGCAGCCATCGCCCCCCTGAAGCTTTCTTT. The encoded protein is CASSHRPPEAFF.

This CDR3 reads CASSLESWGSGSYSSYEQYF. The CDR3 region has the DNA TGTGCCAGCAGCTTAGAGAGTTGGGGTAGCGGGAGCTATAGCTCCTACGAGCAGTACTTC. The chain recombines TRBV11-2 with TRBJ2-7; 9 bases fit TRBD2. CDR1 and CDR2 (germline): SGHAT, FQNNGV. The CDR3 covers 20 residues. V shed 0 bases and J 0 bases; nucleotides not matched to a gene: 15. The variable domain in full, completed from reference TRBV11-2 and TRBJ2-7, reads EAGVAQSPRYKIIEKRQSVAFWCNPISGHATLYWYQQILGQGPKLLIQFQNNGVVDDSQLPKDRFSAERLKGVDSTLKIQPAKLEDSAVYLCASSLESWGSGSYSSYEQYFGPGTRLTVT.

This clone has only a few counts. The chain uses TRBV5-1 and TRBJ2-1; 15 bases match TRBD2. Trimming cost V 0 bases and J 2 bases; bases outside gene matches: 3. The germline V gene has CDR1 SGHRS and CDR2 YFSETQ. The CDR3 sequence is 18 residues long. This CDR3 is CASSLGTSGRAAYNEQFF. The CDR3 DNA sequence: TGCGCCAGCAGCTTGGGGACTAGCGGGAGGGCCGCCTACAATGAGCAGTTCTTC.

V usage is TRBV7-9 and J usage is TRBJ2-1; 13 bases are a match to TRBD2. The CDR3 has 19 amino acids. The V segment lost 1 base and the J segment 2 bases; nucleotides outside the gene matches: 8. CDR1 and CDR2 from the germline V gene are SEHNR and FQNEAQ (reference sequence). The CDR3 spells CASSLGGLAGRRTYNEQFF. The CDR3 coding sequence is TGTGCCAGCAGCTTAGGGGGACTAGCGGGGAGGAGGACCTACAATGAGCAGTTCTTC.

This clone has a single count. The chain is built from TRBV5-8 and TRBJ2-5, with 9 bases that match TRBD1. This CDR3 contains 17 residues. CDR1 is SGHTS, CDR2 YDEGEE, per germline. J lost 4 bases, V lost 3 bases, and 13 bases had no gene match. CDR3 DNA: TGTGCCAGCAGCTCCCCCCCCGGGACAGGGAAAGGAGAGACCCAGTACTTC. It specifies CASSSPPGTGKGETQYF.

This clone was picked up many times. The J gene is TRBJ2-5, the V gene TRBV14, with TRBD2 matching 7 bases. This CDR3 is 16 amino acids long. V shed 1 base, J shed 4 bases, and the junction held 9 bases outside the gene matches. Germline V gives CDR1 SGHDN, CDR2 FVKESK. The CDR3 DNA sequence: TGTGCCAGCAGCCAAGCGGCGGGAGAGGGGCCAGAGACCCAGTACTTC. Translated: CASSQAAGEGPETQYF.

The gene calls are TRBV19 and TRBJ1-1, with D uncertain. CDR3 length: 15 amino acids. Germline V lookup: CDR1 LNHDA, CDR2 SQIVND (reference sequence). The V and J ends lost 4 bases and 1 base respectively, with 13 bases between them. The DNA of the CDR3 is TGTGCCAGTAGTAGTTCATCAGCTGGGAACACTGAAGCTTTCTTT. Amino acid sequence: CASSSSSAGNTEAFF.

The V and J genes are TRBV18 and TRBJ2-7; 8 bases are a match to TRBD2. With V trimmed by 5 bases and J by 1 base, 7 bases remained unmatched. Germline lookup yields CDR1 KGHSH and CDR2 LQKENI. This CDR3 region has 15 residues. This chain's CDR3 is CASSASGGRSYEQYF. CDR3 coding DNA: TGTGCCAGCTCAGCAAGCGGGGGTAGATCCTACGAGCAGTACTTC. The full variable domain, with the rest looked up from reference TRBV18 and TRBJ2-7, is NAGVMQNPRHLVRRRGQEARLRCSPMKGHSHVYWYRQLPEEGLKFMVYLQKENIIDESGMPKERFSAEFPKEGPSILRIQQVVRGDSAAYFCASSASGGRSYEQYFGPGTRLTVT.

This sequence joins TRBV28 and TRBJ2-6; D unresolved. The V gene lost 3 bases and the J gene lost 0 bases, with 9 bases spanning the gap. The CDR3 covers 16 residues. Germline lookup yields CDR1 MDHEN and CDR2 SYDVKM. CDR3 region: CASSFKRSSGANVLTF. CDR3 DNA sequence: TGTGCCAGCAGTTTCAAGCGATCCTCTGGGGCCAACGTCCTGACTTTC.